The 6 T cell receptor beta chains given below trace back to one sample, sequenced in a study of regulatory T cells in long-lasting Graves disease. The time point denotes: newly diagnosed GD, antithyroid drugs for less than 3 months. There was RNA extracted from PBMCs, and the TCR library was made from it. Arm-PCR of CDR3 regions with iRepertoire HTBI primers generated TCR beta libraries. TCRdb fed the multiplex PCR reads into MiXCR, producing one record per CDR3 protein. The sample records hundreds of thousands of distinct CDR3 sequences, approximately 15% being singletons. The sample also formed part of further work on T cells in Graves' hyperthyroidism and ophthalmopathy.

Source: peripheral blood mononuclear cells (PBMCs), taken at new diagnosis, from a patient treated with antithyroid drugs. The receptor source for this set is a man aged 40-50 years with Graves disease.

This clonotype has only one observation. It is likely a read error: a sequence one base away is far more abundant. The V gene is TRBV11-2, the J gene TRBJ2-3; the match to TRBD1 covers 7 bases. V shed 3 bases, J shed 1 base, and the junction held 7 bases outside the gene matches. CDR1 SGHAT and CDR2 FQNNGV come from the germline V gene. This CDR3 has 16 amino acids. The DNA for the CDR3 is TGTGCCAGCAGCTTGAACGGACAGGCGGGCACAGATACGCAGTATTTT. Protein: CASSLNGQAGTDTQYF.

Points on this clonotype: Mismatch with germline at one junction end may stem from a read error. The chain carries TRBV6-1 and TRBJ2-1, with 9 bases aligning to TRBD2. CDR3 length: 14 amino acids. Germline assignment: CDR1 MNHNS and CDR2 SASEGT. The CDR3 coding sequence is TGTGCCAGCAGGGCGGGGGGGACCTACAATGGGCAGTTCTTC. It translates to CASRAGGTYNGQFF.

Many counts were recorded for this clonotype. The CDR3: CSAREGQGYEQYF. The CDR3 bases are TGCAGTGCTAGAGAGGGACAGGGTTACGAGCAGTACTTC. V and J are TRBV20-1 and TRBJ2-7, with 9 bases matching TRBD1. CDR3 length: 13 residues. The V segment lost 0 bases and the J segment 4 bases; nucleotides outside the gene matches: 1. CDR1 DFQATT and CDR2 SNEGSKA come from the germline V gene (reference sequence).

For this clonotype: A much bigger clone sits one base away, suggesting this may be a read error. V usage is TRBV14 and J usage is TRBJ1-4; D remains ambiguous. CDR1 is SGHDN, CDR2 FVKESK, per germline. The V gene lost 4 bases and the J gene lost 0 bases, with 15 bases spanning the gap. The length of the CDR3 is 17 residues. CDR3 nucleotide sequence: TGTGCCAGCAGCCGGACGGCGGACGAAACAACTAATGAAAAACTGTTTTTT. It codes for CASSRTADETTNEKLFF. Together with reference TRBV14 and TRBJ1-4, the CDR3 gives the full variable domain: EAGVTQFPSHSVIEKGQTVTLRCDPISGHDNLYWYRRVMGKEIKFLLHFVKESKQDESGMPNNRFLAERTGGTYSTLKVQPAELEDSGVYFCASSRTADETTNEKLFFGSGTQLSVL.

This clonotype was recorded a few times. It may be a read error: a sequence one base away is much more abundant. The chain joins TRBV11-3 to TRBJ1-2, with 7 bases lining up with TRBD1. The CDR3 runs to 13 residues. CDR1 is SGHNT and CDR2 is YENEEA in the germline V gene. DNA of the CDR3: TGTGCCAGCAGCTACGACAGGGAGAATGGCTTCACCTTC. This sequence encodes CASSYDRENGFTF.

This clonotype occurred many times. This chain uses TRBV24-1 with TRBJ1-4, with 7 bases aligning to TRBD1. The CDR3 is 13 amino acids. CDR1 and CDR2 (germline): KGHDR, SFDVKD. V dropped 4 bases and J dropped 7; count of bases not matched to a gene: 2. This CDR3 reads CATSEGTVEKLFF. The CDR3 DNA is TGTGCCACCAGTGAAGGGACAGTTGAAAAACTGTTTTTT.